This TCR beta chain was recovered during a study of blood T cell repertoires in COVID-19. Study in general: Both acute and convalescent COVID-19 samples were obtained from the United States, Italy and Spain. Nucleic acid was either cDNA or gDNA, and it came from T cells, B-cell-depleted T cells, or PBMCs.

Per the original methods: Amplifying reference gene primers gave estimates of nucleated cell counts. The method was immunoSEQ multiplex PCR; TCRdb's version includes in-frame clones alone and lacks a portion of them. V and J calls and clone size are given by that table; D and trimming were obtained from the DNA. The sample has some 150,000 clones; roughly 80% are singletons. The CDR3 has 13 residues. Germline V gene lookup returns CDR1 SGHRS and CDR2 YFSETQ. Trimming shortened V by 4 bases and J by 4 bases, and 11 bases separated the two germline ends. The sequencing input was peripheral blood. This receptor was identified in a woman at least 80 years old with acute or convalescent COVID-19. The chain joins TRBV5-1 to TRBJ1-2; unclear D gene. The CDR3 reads CASSGSGFYGYTF. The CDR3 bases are TGCGCCAGCAGCGGGTCAGGCTTCTATGGCTACACCTTC.